Below, one T cell receptor beta chain is given with its context. Its specific antigen is unknown. Base qualities are missing; no much larger clone stands one base away. From its cysteine to its phenylalanine, the CDR3 spans 15 amino acids. Of all the DNA, just the CDR3 is kept, 45 bases in frame from base 1. The V end loses 0 bases and the J end loses 5 bases, and a stretch of 11 bases separates them. The germline V gene gives CDR1 as MGHRA and CDR2 as YSYEKL. Library preparation was by the immunoSEQ multiplex PCR assay. In TCRdb, the immuneACCESS table is reduced to in-frame sequences with V and J assigned. These tables do not hold every clone; where another copy was compared, an unresolved V gene accounts for under half, and the others remain unexplained. Counted in this sample were tens of thousands of clones; about 89% of them appeared once. About 0.52% of the sample is held by the ten biggest clonotypes.

The data originate from a study of T cell changes during pregnancy in multiple sclerosis (dated by TCRdb to between 2018 and 2020). At the level of the whole study: Changes in the T cell repertoire over the course of pregnancy were examined in this study in women with multiple sclerosis.

The source was CD4+ T cells from peripheral blood mononuclear cells, collected in the second trimester of pregnancy. The rearranged chain carries TRBV4-1 and TRBJ1-5, with a weak D call of TRBD1 (5 bases match). This clonotype originated in a female donor with multiple sclerosis, enrolled in a pregnancy study. The CDR3 region reads CASSQEGGGHQPQHF. The sequenced DNA: TGCGCCAGCAGCCAAGAGGGGGGGGGACATCAGCCCCAGCATTTT.